These 21 T cell receptor beta chains share one sample of origin, sequenced in a study of blood T cell repertoires in COVID-19. Generated by immunoSEQ multiplex PCR, the TCRdb table keeps only in-frame clones and is missing some. Of approximately 190,000 clones listed, about 80% are singletons. What was sequenced was peripheral blood. All receptors derive from a man in his 60s with acute or convalescent COVID-19.

J is TRBJ1-3 and V is TRBV6-5; no definite D call. The germline CDR1 and CDR2 sequences are MNHEY and SVGAGI. V was pared by 0 bases and J by 4 bases, with 10 bases between. This CDR3 has 15 residues. CDR3 region: CASSYSDLHGNTIYF. As DNA, the CDR3 is TGTGCCAGCAGTTACTCGGACTTACACGGAAACACCATATATTTT.

The chain couples TRBV2 to TRBJ2-1; D is uncertain. Deletions cut 8 bases from V and 0 bases from J, with 8 bases between. The germline gives CDR1 SNHLY, CDR2 FYNNEI. The CDR3 runs 13 residues. CDR3 region: CASGSSSYNEQFF. The CDR3 DNA is TGTGCCAGCGGTAGTAGCTCCTACAATGAGCAGTTCTTC.

This clone was counted ten times or more. The chain links TRBV4-2 to TRBJ2-1; 8 bases fit TRBD2. The J segment lost 3 bases and the V segment lost 1 base, leaving 5 bases of the junction unmatched. The CDR3 consists of 16 residues. Germline loops: CDR1 LGHNA, CDR2 YNFKEQ. The CDR3: CASSQGGAGDYNEQFF. CDR3 coding DNA: TGTGCCAGCAGCCAAGGCGGAGCGGGGGACTACAATGAGCAGTTCTTC.

This clone was recorded at least ten times. V usage is TRBV5-1 and J usage is TRBJ1-6, with a possible D match to TRBD1 (5 bases). The V and J ends lost 4 bases and 9 bases respectively, with 14 bases between them. Germline values: CDR1 SGHRS, CDR2 YFSETQ. The CDR3 runs to 14 residues. Written as DNA, the CDR3 is TGCGCCAGCAGCAACGGGGGTGAAGGTTCACCCCTCCACTTT. Residues: CASSNGGEGSPLHF.

The chain is built from TRBV28 and TRBJ1-6; D possibly corresponds to TRBD1 (5 bases). CDR1 is MDHEN and CDR2 is SYDVKM in the germline V gene. With 6 bases removed from V and 7 bases from J, the gap between germline ends came to 13 bases. This CDR3 spans 14 amino acids. CDR3 bases: TGTGCCAGCAGGCCGGGACTGACAAATTCACCCCTCCACTTT. Residues: CASRPGLTNSPLHF.

This clone was counted only a few times. The chain employs TRBV2 and TRBJ1-1; TRBD1 might be the D (5 bases). The CDR3 covers 15 residues. Trimming removed 6 bases at V and 3 bases at J, with 17 bases between. The V gene's germline CDR1 is SNHLY and CDR2 FYNNEI. The CDR3 loop is CASRAETGGDTEAFF. DNA for the CDR3: TGTGCCAGCAGGGCCGAAACAGGTGGAGACACTGAAGCTTTCTTT.

CDR3 protein: CASSKVGFAGLAAPNEQFF. The CDR3 DNA reads TGTGCCAGCAGCAAAGTCGGATTCGCGGGACTAGCGGCCCCCAATGAGCAGTTCTTC. The J gene is TRBJ2-1, the V gene TRBV21-1; TRBD2, the table's D call, lacks a check against the DNA. TRBV21-1 is an annotated pseudogene. The CDR3 is 19 amino acids.

The chain employs TRBV5-4 and TRBJ2-1, with 15 bases fitting TRBD2. The ends lost 4 bases at V and 6 bases at J; junction bases unmatched: 11. The CDR3 contains 18 residues. The germline gives CDR1 SGHNT, CDR2 YYREEE (reference sequence). The CDR3 region is CASSPGLAGGPGGNEQFF. The CDR3 DNA reads as TGTGCCAGCAGCCCAGGACTAGCGGGAGGGCCTGGGGGCAATGAGCAGTTCTTC.

The V gene is TRBV3-1 (or the pseudogene TRBV3-2), the J gene TRBJ1-5; D possibly corresponds to TRBD1 (5 bases). CDR3 size: 13 residues. Per the germline V gene, CDR1 is LGHDT and CDR2 is YNNKEL (reference sequence). Trimming left V 6 bases short and J 11 bases short, with 17 bases between. Here the CDR3 reads CASSSGPSRAQHF. CDR3 DNA: TGTGCCAGCAGTTCCGGGCCCTCCAGGGCCCAGCATTTT.

This sequence joins TRBV10-3 and TRBJ2-1; TRBD2 aligns across 9 bases. Germline V gene lookup returns CDR1 ENHRY and CDR2 SYGVKD. With V trimmed by 4 bases and J by 4 bases, 5 bases remained unmatched. The CDR3 extends over 15 amino acids. The CDR3 DNA reads as TGTGCCATCAGTGGGCGCGGGGGGGATTACAATGAGCAGTTCTTC. Amino acid sequence: CAISGRGGDYNEQFF.

V and J are TRBV5-6 and TRBJ1-2; D is possibly TRBD1 (6 bases). The germline CDR1 and CDR2 sequences are SGHDT and YYEEEE. Trimming took 4 bases from V and 7 from J, leaving 14 bases between them. The CDR3 is 13 amino acids. The CDR3 region is CASSQYRVGGYTF. In DNA form, the CDR3 reads TGTGCCAGCAGCCAGTACAGGGTCGGTGGCTACACCTTC.

The rearrangement joins TRBV5-1 to TRBJ2-3, with 11 bases aligning to TRBD2. This CDR3 contains 16 residues. Trimming removed 1 base from V and 1 base from J; junction bases left unmatched: 2. Germline assignment: CDR1 SGHRS and CDR2 YFSETQ. The CDR3 nucleotides are TGCGCCAGCAGCTTGCTACTAGCGGGGGGCACAGATACGCAGTATTTT. This gives the protein CASSLLLAGGTDTQYF.

The gene calls are TRBV5-1 and TRBJ2-2; 8 bases match TRBD1. The ends lost 4 bases at V and 2 bases at J; junction bases unmatched: 4. The germline gives CDR1 SGHRS, CDR2 YFSETQ. The CDR3 covers 15 residues. CDR3: CASSQTGANTGELFF. For the CDR3, the DNA is TGCGCCAGCAGCCAGACAGGGGCTAACACCGGGGAGCTGTTTTTT.

This clone was detected ten times or more. The chain joins TRBV19 to TRBJ2-1; D call uncertain. Germline V gives CDR1 LNHDA, CDR2 SQIVND (reference sequence). CDR3 length: 18 amino acids. Trimming took 3 bases from V and 6 from J, leaving 24 bases between them. The CDR3 sequence: CASSMRGSNLGWVNEQFF. CDR3 coding DNA: TGTGCCAGTAGTATGCGTGGCAGTAATTTGGGCTGGGTCAATGAGCAGTTCTTC.

This chain links TRBV19 with TRBJ1-3; the match to TRBD1 covers 8 bases. The germline V gene encodes CDR1 LNHDA and CDR2 SQIVND (reference sequence). The CDR3 runs to 17 residues. The J segment lost 0 bases and the V segment lost 1 base, leaving 5 bases of the junction unmatched. The chain's CDR3 is CASSIVGRGHSGNTIYF. The CDR3, as DNA: TGTGCCAGTAGTATAGTAGGCAGGGGGCACTCTGGAAACACCATATATTTT.

The V call is TRBV4-2, the J call TRBJ1-2; 7 bases map to TRBD1. In germline, CDR1 is LGHNA, CDR2 YNFKEQ. The V and J ends lost 0 bases and 3 bases, in that order; junction bases with no gene match: 4. This CDR3 has 15 amino acids. CDR3 sequence (DNA): TGTGCCAGCAGCCAAGATCTGAGGGGGCACTATGGCTACACCTTC. This sequence encodes CASSQDLRGHYGYTF.

The rearrangement joins TRBV7-2 to TRBJ1-1, with TRBD1 identical over 7 bases. Germline V CDR1 and CDR2: SGHTA, FQGNSA. The CDR3 is 14 residues long. With V trimmed by 6 bases and J by 1 base, 5 bases remained unmatched. CDR3 sequence reads: CASRRDSQNTEAFF. CDR3 DNA: TGTGCCAGCAGAAGGGACAGCCAGAACACTGAAGCTTTCTTT.

The chain has TRBV10-3 and TRBJ2-3, with 7 bases fitting TRBD1. With 5 bases clipped from V and 2 bases from J, the junction kept 4 bases outside the gene matches. Germline CDR1 reads ENHRY; CDR2 reads SYGVKD. This CDR3 has 14 residues. The CDR3 bases are TGTGCCATCAGTTTGGGACAGACCACAGATACGCAGTATTTT. Residues: CAISLGQTTDTQYF.

The gene calls are TRBV19 and TRBJ2-1, with D maybe TRBD1 (5 bases). The V gene lost 1 base and the J gene lost 4 bases, with 20 bases spanning the gap. This CDR3 is built from 18 residues. Per the germline V gene, CDR1 is LNHDA and CDR2 is SQIVND (reference sequence). CDR3 residues: CASSIASRGSGFYNEQFF. Written as DNA, the CDR3 is TGTGCCAGTAGTATAGCGAGTAGGGGCAGTGGGTTTTACAATGAGCAGTTCTTC.

This chain's CDR3 is CASSLLQAYEQYF. The CDR3 DNA follows: TGTGCCAGCAGCCTGCTTCAGGCCTACGAGCAGTACTTC. The V and J genes are TRBV3-1 (or the pseudogene TRBV3-2) and TRBJ2-7; D call uncertain. Germline CDR1 is LGHDT and CDR2 is YNNKEL (reference sequence). CDR3 length: 13 residues. V was shortened by 4 bases and J by 2 bases, with 9 bases between the two germline ends.

This clone appeared once. J is TRBJ2-7 and V is TRBV9; 7 positions agree with TRBD1. CDR3 length: 14 residues. Per the germline V gene, CDR1 is SGDLS and CDR2 is YYNGEE. V was pared by 3 bases and J by 2 bases, with 5 bases of the junction left unmatched. The CDR3: CASSGGDSTYEQYF. CDR3 coding DNA: TGTGCCAGCAGCGGAGGGGACAGCACCTACGAGCAGTACTTC.